This T cell receptor (beta chain) was observed in a study of cytomegalovirus exposure and HLA in healthy donors. PCR was performed using 60 Vbeta and 13 Jbeta primers. Sequencing used immunoSEQ multiplex PCR; TCRdb keeps in-frame clones, though not all of them. This sample's table has about 140,000 clones. CDR3 length: 11 residues. V was clipped by 5 bases and J by 14 bases; unmatched bases: 6. CDR1 and CDR2 from the germline V gene are MNHNY and SVGAGI (reference sequence). Sequences were obtained from PBMCs. The J gene is TRBJ2-1, the V gene TRBV6-6, with TRBD2 identical over 7 bases. The receptor was derived from a woman younger than 30 in good health and CMV-seronegative. The CDR3 nucleotides are TGTGCCAGCAGTCTAGCGGAACATGAGTTCTTC. Translation gives CASSLAEHEFF.